Below, 32 T cell receptor beta chains from the same sample are listed, as sequenced in a study of long-term antiretroviral therapy in people with HIV. This was the immunoSEQ v3.0 assay at survey level. Profiled with immunoSEQ multiplex PCR; TCRdb holds only in-frame clones, not every one. This repertoire shows 34,000 or so clones, 75% to 85% found once; its top ten account for about 4.4%. The sequencing used unsorted PBMCs, collected about 3.3 years after starting antiretroviral therapy. Every receptor here comes from a man aged 18 to 29 with HIV.

The CDR3 region is CASSDAGTYTEAFF. CDR3 bases: TGTGCCAGCAGTGATGCAGGGACCTACACTGAAGCTTTCTTT. The V gene is TRBV2, the J gene TRBJ1-1, with D perhaps TRBD1 (5 bases). This CDR3 spans 14 amino acids. CDR1 SNHLY and CDR2 FYNNEI come from the germline V gene. Trimming shortened V by 3 bases and J by 3 bases, and 11 bases separated the two germline ends.

The chain has TRBV9 and TRBJ2-1, with 11 bases lining up with TRBD2. Germline V gene sequence: CDR1 SGDLS, CDR2 YYNGEE. This CDR3 comprises 15 residues. Trimming removed 2 bases from V and 7 bases from J; junction bases left unmatched: 5. CDR3 residues: CASSVLSSGRNEQFF. CDR3 sequence (DNA): TGTGCCAGCAGCGTGTTGTCTAGCGGGAGGAATGAGCAGTTCTTC.

V is TRBV18 and J is TRBJ2-5; D is unclear. The CDR3 extends over 11 amino acids. CDR1 and CDR2 from the germline V gene are KGHSH and LQKENI. Trimming took off 3 bases at V and 5 bases at J, with 4 bases between the two ends. CDR3: CASSPRETQYF. For the CDR3, the DNA is TGTGCCAGCTCACCCCGCGAGACCCAGTACTTC. The full variable domain, rest sourced from reference TRBV18 and TRBJ2-5, is NAGVMQNPRHLVRRRGQEARLRCSPMKGHSHVYWYRQLPEEGLKFMVYLQKENIIDESGMPKERFSAEFPKEGPSILRIQQVVRGDSAAYFCASSPRETQYFGPGTRLLVL.

This chain links TRBV19 with TRBJ1-1; 7 nucleotides match TRBD1. The CDR3 is made up of 16 amino acids. V gave up 4 bases and J gave up 0 bases; unmatched junction bases: 8. The germline V gene has CDR1 LNHDA and CDR2 SQIVND (reference sequence). The CDR3 nucleotides read TGTGCCAGTAGTAAGGGACAGCCGTGGATGAACACTGAAGCTTTCTTT. Its translation is CASSKGQPWMNTEAFF.

This clone occurred a few times. This chain uses TRBV7-9 with TRBJ2-7; TRBD1 might be the D (5 bases). The CDR3 is made up of 14 amino acids. The germline CDR1 and CDR2 sequences are SEHNR and FQNEAQ (reference sequence). V was clipped by 2 bases and J by 1 base, with 9 bases between them. The CDR3 sequence: CASSLTGASYEQYF. CDR3 bases: TGTGCCAGCAGCTTAACAGGCGCTTCCTACGAGCAGTACTTC.

CDR3 sequence: CASSLAGTSGISYEQYF. DNA of the CDR3: TGTGCCAGCAGCTTAGCCGGGACTAGCGGGATCTCCTACGAGCAGTACTTC. The rearrangement uses TRBV7-8 and TRBJ2-7, with TRBD2 matching over 13 bases. Germline V CDR1 and CDR2: SGHVS, FQNEAQ. The CDR3 consists of 17 residues. V lost 0 bases and J lost 0; bases outside the gene matches: 2.

This clone was counted between two and nine times. This chain joins TRBV29-1 and TRBJ1-2; D is undetermined. Per germline, CDR1 SQVTM and CDR2 ANQGSEA. Deletions cut 0 bases from V and 7 bases from J, with 6 bases between. CDR3 length equals 11 residues. CDR3 sequence (DNA): TGCAGCGTTGAAGATCACGGTGGCTACACCTTC. Residues: CSVEDHGGYTF.

This clone was seen only once. V usage is TRBV6-1 and J usage is TRBJ2-5; weak D call: TRBD1 (7 bases). The CDR3 is 14 residues long. The V and J ends lost 2 bases and 4 bases respectively, with 11 bases between them. Germline V CDR1 and CDR2: MNHNS, SASEGT. In DNA, the CDR3 is TGTGCCAGCAGTGAACAGGGGGGTATAGAGACCCAGTACTTC. Encoded protein: CASSEQGGIETQYF.

The chain couples TRBV27 to TRBJ1-1, with 9 nucleotides matching TRBD1. The J segment lost 5 bases and the V segment lost 6 bases, leaving 13 bases of the junction unmatched. From germline, CDR1 is MNHEY and CDR2 SMNVEV (reference sequence). The CDR3 contains 16 residues. CDR3 DNA: TGTGCCAGCAGAGAAAGCGGGACAGGGTCGCGGACTGAAGCTTTCTTT. Translation: CASRESGTGSRTEAFF.

The CDR3 DNA reads TGTGCCAGCAGCCGTGGTGGGATGAGGCAGCCCCAGCATTTT. This gives the protein CASSRGGMRQPQHF. The chain carries TRBV7-2 and TRBJ1-5; no definite D call. V gave up 5 bases and J gave up 7 bases, with 15 bases separating them. The germline gives CDR1 SGHTA, CDR2 FQGNSA. The CDR3 consists of 14 residues.

The chain has TRBV5-1 and TRBJ2-5; perhaps TRBD1 as D (5 bases). Trimming stripped 4 bases from V and 2 bases from J, with 12 bases between. This CDR3 comprises 14 residues. Per the germline V gene, CDR1 is SGHRS and CDR2 is YFSETQ. CDR3 bases: TGCGCCAGCAGCATGGACATAAGTCAAGAGACCCAGTACTTC. The encoded protein is CASSMDISQETQYF. Filled out from reference TRBV5-1 and TRBJ2-5, the complete variable domain reads KAGVTQTPRYLIKTRGQQVTLSCSPISGHRSVSWYQQTPGQGLQFLFEYFSETQRNKGNFPGRFSGRQFSNSRSEMNVSTLELGDSALYLCASSMDISQETQYFGPGTRLLVL.

J is TRBJ2-2 and V is TRBV7-3; D unclear. The CDR3 consists of 12 residues. Between the trimmed V and J ends, which lost 0 bases and 7 bases, there was a span of 3 bases. Germline assignment: CDR1 SGHTA and CDR2 FQGTGA. DNA of the CDR3: TGTGCCAGCAGCTTAACGGACGGGGAGCTGTTTTTT. As protein: CASSLTDGELFF.

The rearrangement uses TRBV9 and TRBJ1-3; D unresolved. The ends were cut back, 0 bases at V and 0 bases at J, with 7 bases in the middle. Germline CDR1 reads SGDLS; CDR2 reads YYNGEE. This CDR3 spans 15 amino acids. The CDR3 sequence: CASSVEGNSGNTIYF. CDR3 DNA: TGTGCCAGCAGCGTAGAGGGCAACTCTGGAAACACCATATATTTT.

The chain couples TRBV9 to TRBJ1-2; 8 bases align to TRBD1. The CDR3 is made up of 17 amino acids. The J segment lost 8 bases and the V segment lost 4 bases, leaving 19 bases of the junction unmatched. From germline, CDR1 is SGDLS and CDR2 YYNGEE. The DNA of the CDR3 is TGTGCCAGCAGCCCGACCGGACAGGGAGGATTCGTATTCGGCTACACCTTC. Amino acid sequence: CASSPTGQGGFVFGYTF.

The chain carries TRBV5-1 and TRBJ2-1; 9 positions agree with TRBD1. This CDR3 has 16 residues. The trim removed 4 bases at V and 4 bases at J, leaving 9 bases unmatched. Germline values: CDR1 SGHRS, CDR2 YFSETQ. DNA of the CDR3: TGCGCCAGCAGCCGACACCGGGACAGGGATTACAATGAGCAGTTCTTC. Translating it yields CASSRHRDRDYNEQFF.

The chain employs TRBV10-1 and TRBJ2-1; TRBD2 matches at 9 bases. Germline loops: CDR1 WNHNN, CDR2 SYGVQD (reference sequence). The CDR3 length is 17 residues. V gave up 6 bases and J gave up 9 bases; unmatched junction bases: 18. CDR3 in amino acids: CASSPRAASGVHGEQFF. CDR3 DNA: TGCGCCAGCAGCCCCAGGGCCGCTAGCGGGGTTCATGGTGAGCAGTTCTTC.

The chain carries TRBV13 and TRBJ2-2; D unclear. Looked up from germline, CDR1 is PRHDT and CDR2 is FYEKMQ (reference sequence). V lost 5 bases and J lost 0, with 10 bases in between. The CDR3 extends over 15 amino acids. The CDR3 coding sequence is TGTGCCAGCAGCCGTGACGGATCGAACACCGGGGAGCTGTTTTTT. Translated: CASSRDGSNTGELFF.

The count of this clone is one. The genes are TRBV10-1 and TRBJ2-1; D not resolved. Germline assignment: CDR1 WNHNN and CDR2 SYGVQD (reference sequence). V was clipped by 2 bases and J by 14 bases, with 13 bases between them. The CDR3 extends over 12 amino acids. CDR3 amino acids: CASSEPTWCEFF. In DNA form, the CDR3 reads TGCGCCAGCAGTGAGCCGACCTGGTGCGAGTTCTTC.

The chain is built from TRBV10-1 and TRBJ2-1; either TRBD1 or TRBD2 may fit D (5 bases each). CDR3 length: 15 residues. Trimming left V 6 bases short and J 6 bases short, with 18 bases between. Germline V gene sequence: CDR1 WNHNN, CDR2 SYGVQD (reference sequence). The CDR3 nucleotides read TGCGCCAGCAGGGACGGGATCACAGGTAGCAATGAGCAGTTCTTC. Translation: CASRDGITGSNEQFF.

The rearrangement joins TRBV28 to TRBJ2-7; D is undetermined. Germline CDR1 and CDR2: MDHEN and SYDVKM. The CDR3 sequence is 11 residues long. Between the trimmed V and J ends, which lost 2 bases and 4 bases, there was a span of 3 bases. CDR3 sequence reads: CASSLQYEQYF. CDR3 sequence (DNA): TGTGCCAGCAGTTTACAGTACGAGCAGTACTTC.

The chain recombines TRBV5-5 with TRBJ2-5; weak D call: TRBD1 (5 bases). The length of the CDR3 is 13 residues. V dropped 2 bases and J dropped 3 bases, with 8 bases sitting between them. Germline V gene lookup returns CDR1 SGHKS and CDR2 YYEKEE (reference sequence). The CDR3 region is CASSFYRKETQYF. The DNA for the CDR3 is TGTGCCAGCAGCTTTTACAGGAAAGAGACCCAGTACTTC.

CDR3 region: CASSLGGITYEQYF. In DNA, the CDR3 is TGCGCCAGCAGCTTGGGAGGGATTACCTACGAGCAGTACTTC. The chain joins TRBV5-1 to TRBJ2-7, with D possibly TRBD2 on 5 matching bases. V dropped 0 bases and J dropped 2 bases, with 9 bases sitting between them. There are 14 residues in the CDR3. Germline values: CDR1 SGHRS, CDR2 YFSETQ.

The table lists this clone with a few counts. This sequence joins TRBV4-1 and TRBJ1-5, with D hard to call. Looked up from germline, CDR1 is MGHRA and CDR2 is YSYEKL. The CDR3 covers 16 residues. V lost 0 bases to trimming and J lost 3 bases, with 12 bases between them. CDR3 residues: CASSQDPGLINQPQHF. CDR3 nucleotides: TGCGCCAGCAGCCAAGACCCCGGGCTTATCAATCAGCCCCAGCATTTT.

The CDR3, as DNA: TGTGCCAGCAGCTTGGATGGGCCGGGCAATGAAAAACTGTTTTTT. It codes for CASSLDGPGNEKLFF. V and J are TRBV5-4 and TRBJ1-4; D uncertain. The CDR3 has 15 amino acids. Trimming left V 0 bases short and J 5 bases short, with 11 bases between. Germline V gene data show CDR1 as SGHNT and CDR2 as YYREEE (reference sequence).

In its sample, this clone was seen once. CDR3 nucleotide sequence: TGCGCCAGCAGCTTGAGACCCGGGACAGGGGGCGCGTCCTACGAGCAGTACTTC. Encoded protein: CASSLRPGTGGASYEQYF. V and J are TRBV5-1 and TRBJ2-5, with 12 bases matching TRBD1. The J call may be in error: the DNA end matches TRBJ2-7 better. The CDR3 spans 18 residues. Germline CDR1 is SGHRS and CDR2 is YFSETQ.

The chain has TRBV29-1 and TRBJ2-4; D is perhaps TRBD1 (6 bases). V lost 0 bases, J lost 5 bases, and 20 bases lay in between. Germline CDR1 reads SQVTM; CDR2 reads ANQGSEA. This CDR3 has 17 amino acids. The CDR3 protein is CSVEDRGPIEGENIQYF. DNA of the CDR3: TGCAGCGTTGAAGATCGCGGTCCGATTGAGGGGGAAAACATTCAGTACTTC.

This clone was found once. As DNA, the CDR3 is TGTGCCAGCAAGGGCAGGTCGAGGGCTACTGAAGCTTTCTTT. It yields the protein CASKGRSRATEAFF. The V gene is TRBV11-1, the J gene TRBJ1-1; D call uncertain. The CDR3 sequence is 14 residues long. Germline V CDR1 and CDR2: SGHAT, FQDESV (reference sequence). The V end lost 7 bases, the J end lost 5 bases, and 17 bases lay between the germline ends.

V and J are TRBV11-1 and TRBJ1-1; 7 bases match TRBD1. V dropped 5 bases and J dropped 4; count of bases not matched to a gene: 16. The CDR3 has 17 residues. Germline CDR1 and CDR2: SGHAT and FQDESV (reference sequence). The CDR3 coding sequence is TGTGCCAGCAGCGCCAGGGGGGTTGGAGTTTTAGGCACTGAAGCTTTCTTT. This gives the protein CASSARGVGVLGTEAFF. Based on the CDR3 plus reference TRBV11-1 and TRBJ1-1, the full variable domain is EAEVAQSPRYKITEKSQAVAFWCDPISGHATLYWYRQILGQGPELLVQFQDESVVDDSQLPKDRFSAERLKGVDSTLKIQPAELGDSAMYLCASSARGVGVLGTEAFFGQGTRLTVV.

The chain has TRBV4-1 and TRBJ2-7; D is possibly TRBD1 (6 bases). Germline loops: CDR1 MGHRA, CDR2 YSYEKL. V gave up 3 bases and J gave up 6 bases, with 12 bases separating them. The CDR3 runs 13 residues. The CDR3 region is CASSHQARGEQYF. In nucleotides, the CDR3 is TGCGCCAGCAGCCACCAGGCCAGGGGCGAGCAGTACTTC.

This clone was recorded a few times. This chain connects TRBV7-3 to TRBJ2-2; 8 bases fit TRBD1. The trim removed 5 bases at V and 6 bases at J, leaving 8 bases unmatched. This CDR3 comprises 15 residues. Germline CDR1 reads SGHTA; CDR2 reads FQGTGA. The CDR3, as DNA: TGTGCCAGCAGCCCAGGGACAGGTCATTCCGGGGAGCTGTTTTTT. It specifies CASSPGTGHSGELFF.

The V gene is TRBV27, the J gene TRBJ2-3; 7 nucleotides agree with TRBD2. This CDR3 comprises 18 residues. V shed 0 bases, J shed 5 bases, and the junction held 14 bases outside the gene matches. From germline, CDR1 is MNHEY and CDR2 SMNVEV (reference sequence). In DNA, the CDR3 is TGTGCCAGCAGTTTATCGGGGGTAGCGGGTCTGGCGGGAGATACGCAGTATTTT. It is translated as CASSLSGVAGLAGDTQYF.

There are a few counts of this clone. The rearrangement joins TRBV5-4 to TRBJ2-1; tentative D call: TRBD2 (6 bases). Germline-derived CDR1 and CDR2 are SGHNT and YYREEE (reference sequence). The V and J ends lost 2 bases and 8 bases respectively, with 8 bases between them. The CDR3 spans 12 residues. CDR3 bases: TGTGCCAGCAGCTTTGGAGGGGATGAGCAGTTCTTC. Translated, it gives CASSFGGDEQFF.